The 9 T cell receptor beta chains below all came from one sample that was sequenced in a study of cytomegalovirus exposure and HLA in healthy donors. PCR amplification relied on 60 Vbeta primers (plus 13 Jbeta primers). Assay used: immunoSEQ multiplex PCR; TCRdb lists only in-frame clones, some missing. Recorded for this sample: under 100,000 clones. The specimen was PBMCs. The origin of the receptors is a woman between 25 and 40 years old in good health and CMV-seronegative.

The chain is built from TRBV7-6 and TRBJ2-5; 9 nucleotides match TRBD2. Germline V gene sequence: CDR1 SGHVS, CDR2 FNYEAQ. V trimming: 5 bases; J trimming: 2 bases; junction bases outside the gene matches: 6. This CDR3 spans 15 amino acids. CDR3 coding DNA: TGTGCCAGCAGCGGCACTAGCGGGCTACAAGAGACCCAGTACTTC. Its translation is CASSGTSGLQETQYF.

This rearrangement joins TRBV29-1 to TRBJ1-2, with 9 nucleotides matching TRBD1. Germline CDR1 reads SQVTM; CDR2 reads ANQGSEA. This CDR3 has 14 residues. The junction had 8 bases not matched to a gene; V was cut back by 7 bases and J by 2 bases. The CDR3 here is CSAEDRGENYGYTF. DNA for the CDR3: TGCAGCGCCGAGGACAGGGGCGAGAACTATGGCTACACCTTC.

This chain links TRBV29-1 with TRBJ1-6, with D uncertain. The CDR3 totals 13 residues. Trimming cost V 5 bases and J 8 bases, with 13 bases left between them. Germline V gene data show CDR1 as SQVTM and CDR2 as ANQGSEA. The CDR3 sequence: CSVSWAPDSPLHF. CDR3 DNA sequence: TGCAGCGTTTCCTGGGCACCAGATTCACCCCTCCACTTT.

The J gene is TRBJ2-7, the V gene TRBV6-5; 9 bases are shared with TRBD2. This CDR3 is 14 amino acids long. V shed 7 bases and J 2 bases; nucleotides not matched to a gene: 6. Germline V gene data show CDR1 as MNHEY and CDR2 as SVGAGI. The CDR3 loop reads CASTNSGGTYEQYF. The CDR3 DNA follows: TGTGCCAGCACTAATAGCGGGGGCACCTACGAGCAGTACTTC.

The V gene is TRBV7-6, the J gene TRBJ2-1, with a weak D call TRBD1 (6 bases). The CDR3 is 14 amino acids. V was trimmed by 2 bases and J by 4 bases, leaving 9 bases between them. Germline assignment: CDR1 SGHVS and CDR2 FNYEAQ. CDR3 nucleotides: TGTGCCAGCAGCTTACAGGGGCCATACAATGAGCAGTTCTTC. Its protein is CASSLQGPYNEQFF. The whole variable domain, filled in from reference TRBV7-6 and TRBJ2-1, reads GAGVSQSPRYKVTKRGQDVALRCDPISGHVSLYWYRQALGQGPEFLTYFNYEAQQDKSGLPNDRFSAERPEGSISTLTIQRTEQRDSAMYRCASSLQGPYNEQFFGPGTRLTVL.

V gene TRBV5-4 combines with J gene TRBJ2-1; no clear D gene. The V end was cut by 4 bases, the J end by 7 bases, with 9 bases between. This CDR3 comprises 12 residues. Germline CDR1 reads SGHNT; CDR2 reads YYREEE (reference sequence). CDR3 in DNA: TGTGCCAGCAGCATCCCCGGGAATGAGCAGTTCTTC. Its protein product is CASSIPGNEQFF.

The chain has TRBV9 and TRBJ2-1; D is unclear. Germline V gene data show CDR1 as SGDLS and CDR2 as YYNGEE. This CDR3 contains 15 residues. V was pared by 2 bases and J by 6 bases, with 15 bases between. Here the CDR3 reads CASSVLERHVNEQFF. The CDR3 bases are TGTGCCAGCAGCGTCCTGGAGCGCCACGTCAATGAGCAGTTCTTC.

The chain combines TRBV4-1 with TRBJ1-5; weak D call: TRBD1 (5 bases). Germline lookup yields CDR1 MGHRA and CDR2 YSYEKL. V dropped 8 bases and J dropped 2 bases, with 13 bases sitting between them. There are 14 residues in the CDR3. Written as DNA, the CDR3 is TGCGCCAGCGGCGTCTGGGGGGGCAATCAGCCCCAGCATTTT. It yields the protein CASGVWGGNQPQHF.

This rearrangement joins TRBV5-1 to TRBJ2-7, with TRBD1 identical over 12 bases. Per the germline V gene, CDR1 is SGHRS and CDR2 is YFSETQ. Trimming removed 2 bases from V and 0 bases from J; junction bases left unmatched: 6. CDR3 length: 17 amino acids. The CDR3 sequence is CASSFGTGGISSYEQYF. The CDR3 DNA follows: TGCGCCAGCAGCTTTGGGACAGGGGGCATAAGCTCCTACGAGCAGTACTTC. The full variable domain, rest sourced from reference TRBV5-1 and TRBJ2-7, is KAGVTQTPRYLIKTRGQQVTLSCSPISGHRSVSWYQQTPGQGLQFLFEYFSETQRNKGNFPGRFSGRQFSNSRSEMNVSTLELGDSALYLCASSFGTGGISSYEQYFGPGTRLTVT.